Sequencing of this T cell receptor (beta chain) was carried out in a study of blood T cell repertoires in COVID-19. About the research overall: Specimens from acute and convalescent COVID-19 originated in the United States, Italy and Spain. Sample material is recorded as cDNA or gDNA derived from T cells, B-cell-depleted T cells, or PBMCs.

The repertoire was sequenced with immunoSEQ multiplex PCR; TCRdb's copy has only in-frame clones and lacks some. The table has about 85,000 clones, about 90% seen once. The V end lost 0 bases, the J end lost 4 bases, and 10 bases lay between the germline ends. The CDR3 totals 15 residues. Germline V CDR1 and CDR2: LNHNV, YYDKDF (reference sequence). The clonotype comes from a woman of 80 years or more with active or convalescent COVID-19. The V call is TRBV15, the J call TRBJ1-5; a weak D match, TRBD1 (5 bases). Sequenced sample: peripheral blood. The CDR3 here is CATSRDTGPNQPQHF. CDR3 in DNA: TGTGCCACCAGCAGAGATACAGGACCTAATCAGCCCCAGCATTTT.